Sequencing of this T cell receptor (beta chain) was carried out in a study of T-cell reconstitution after alpha-beta-depleted transplantation in children. CDR1 SGHTA and CDR2 FQGNSA come from the germline V gene. The CDR3 contains 13 residues. V was pared by 4 bases and J by 6 bases, with 5 bases of the junction left unmatched. In this sample, this clonotype turned up many times. Unique molecular identifiers featured in how the TCRbeta library was prepared. TCRdb re-called the PCR reads with MiXCR, one entry per CDR3 protein. The sample includes about 500,000 distinct CDR3 sequences, approximately 32% seen only once; the top ten take 2% to 3%.

Sequencing was performed on PBMCs from the stem cell graft donor, taken from the stem cell graft. The sequence was obtained from a human donor who donated a stem cell graft to a child with aplastic anemia. This chain uses TRBV7-2 with TRBJ2-7; 8 positions match TRBD2. CDR3 sequence: CASSSGGPVEQYF. As DNA, the CDR3 is TGTGCCAGCAGCTCGGGAGGGCCTGTCGAGCAGTACTTC.